Sequencing of this T cell receptor (beta chain) was carried out in a study of blood T cell repertoires in COVID-19. Background on the study: The origin of the acute and convalescent COVID-19 samples was the United States, Italy and Spain. PBMCs, B-cell-depleted T cells, or T cells provided the cDNA or gDNA that made up the material.

Per the authors' pipeline: Estimated nucleated cell counts came from reference gene primer amplification. Data came from immunoSEQ multiplex PCR; TCRdb stores just in-frame clones and leaves some out. The D gene and trimming were derived from the DNA, and the V and J assignments and clone size from that table. Here the sample spans approximately 110,000 clones, roughly 71% being singletons. J gave up 7 bases and V 10 bases, and 12 bases lay outside the gene matches. Looked up from germline, CDR1 is MNHEY and CDR2 is SVGAGI. This CDR3 is 14 amino acids long. The source is a man aged 80 or over with acute or convalescent COVID-19. Input material: peripheral blood. The chain recombines TRBV6-5 with TRBJ2-1; TRBD2 aligns across 8 bases. The CDR3 reads CANHGTSRRNEQFF. The CDR3 coding sequence is TGTGCCAACCACGGGACTAGTAGAAGAAATGAGCAGTTCTTC.